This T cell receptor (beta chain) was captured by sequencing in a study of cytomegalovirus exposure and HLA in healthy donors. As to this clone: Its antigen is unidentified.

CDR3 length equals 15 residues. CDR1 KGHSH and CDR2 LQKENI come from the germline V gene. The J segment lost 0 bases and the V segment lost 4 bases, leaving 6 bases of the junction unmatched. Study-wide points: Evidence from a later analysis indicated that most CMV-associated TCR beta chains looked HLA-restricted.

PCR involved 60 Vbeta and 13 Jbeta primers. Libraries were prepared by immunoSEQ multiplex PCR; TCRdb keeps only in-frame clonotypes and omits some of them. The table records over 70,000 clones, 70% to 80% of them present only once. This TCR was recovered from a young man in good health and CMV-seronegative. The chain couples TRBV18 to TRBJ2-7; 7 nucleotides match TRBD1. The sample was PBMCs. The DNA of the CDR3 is TGTGCCAGCTCACGGGACAGCCACTCCTCCTACGAGCAGTACTTC. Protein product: CASSRDSHSSYEQYF.